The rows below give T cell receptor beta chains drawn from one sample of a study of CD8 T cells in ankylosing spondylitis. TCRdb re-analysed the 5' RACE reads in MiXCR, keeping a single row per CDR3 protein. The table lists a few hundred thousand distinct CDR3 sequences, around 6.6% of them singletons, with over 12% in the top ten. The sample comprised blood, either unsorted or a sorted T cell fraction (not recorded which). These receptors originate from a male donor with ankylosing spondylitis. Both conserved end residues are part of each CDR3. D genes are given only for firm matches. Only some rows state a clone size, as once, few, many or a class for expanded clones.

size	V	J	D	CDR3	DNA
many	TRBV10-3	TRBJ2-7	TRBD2	CAITESLAGGNHEQYF	TGTGCCATCACTGAGAGCCTAGCGGGAGGTAATCACGAGCAGTACTTC
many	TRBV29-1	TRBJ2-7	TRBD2	CSVEGLASSYEQYF	TGCAGCGTTGAGGGACTAGCGTCTTCCTACGAGCAGTACTTC
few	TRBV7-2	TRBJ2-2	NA	CASSPHTGELFF	TGTGCCAGCAGCCCACACACCGGGGAGCTGTTTTTT
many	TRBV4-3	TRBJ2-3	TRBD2	CASSLLSGRTTDTQYF	TGCGCCAGCAGCCTGCTCAGCGGGAGGACCACAGATACGCAGTATTTT
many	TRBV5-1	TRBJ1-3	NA	CASGSGNTIYF	TGCGCCAGCGGATCCGGGAACACCATATATTTT
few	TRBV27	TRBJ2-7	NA	CASSLRGRSTYEQYF	TGTGCCAGCAGTTTACGGGGACGATCGACCTACGAGCAGTACTTC
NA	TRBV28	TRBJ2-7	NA	CASSSGLGEQYF	TGTGCCAGCAGTTCCGGACTCGGCGAGCAGTACTTC
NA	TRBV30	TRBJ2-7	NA	CAWSLTHYEQYF	TGTGCCTGGAGTCTTACTCATTACGAGCAGTACTTC
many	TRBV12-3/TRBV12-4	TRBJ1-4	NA	CASSLMGRLTTNEKLFF	TGTGCCAGCAGCCTCATGGGGCGTCTAACGACTAATGAAAAACTGTTTTTT
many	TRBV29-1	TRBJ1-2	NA	CSALEEEGVGYGYTF	TGCAGCGCCCTGGAGGAGGAGGGTGTAGGCTATGGCTACACCTTC
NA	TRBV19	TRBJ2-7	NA	CASSPGLPSYEQYF	TGTGCCAGTAGTCCAGGACTTCCCTCCTACGAGCAGTACTTC
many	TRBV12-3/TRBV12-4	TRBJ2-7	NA	CASSFTGLYEQYF	TGTGCCAGCAGTTTTACAGGGTTGTACGAGCAGTACTTC
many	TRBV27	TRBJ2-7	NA	CASSFGTARSEQYF	TGTGCCAGCAGTTTTGGAACAGCCCGGAGTGAGCAGTACTTC
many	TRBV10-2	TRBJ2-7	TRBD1	CASSSGQRNELYEQYF	TGCGCCAGCAGTTCGGGACAGAGAAACGAACTCTACGAGCAGTACTTC
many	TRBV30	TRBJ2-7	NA	CAWSEMGEYSYEQYF	TGTGCCTGGAGTGAGATGGGGGAGTACTCCTACGAGCAGTACTTC
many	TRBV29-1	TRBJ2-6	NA	CSVEDITTGANVLTF	TGCAGCGTTGAAGATATAACGACTGGGGCCAACGTCCTGACTTTC
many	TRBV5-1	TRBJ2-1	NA	CASSPPWRAHEQFF	TGCGCCAGCAGCCCGCCTTGGAGGGCTCATGAGCAGTTCTTC
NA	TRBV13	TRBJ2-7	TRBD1	CASSLTGGAEQYF	TGTGCCAGCAGCCTGACAGGGGGGGCCGAGCAGTACTTC
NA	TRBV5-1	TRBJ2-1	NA	CASSLFVGHSSQFF	TGCGCCAGCAGCTTGTTTGTGGGACACAGCAGCCAGTTCTTC
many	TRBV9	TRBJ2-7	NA	CASSVGWGSREQYF	TGTGCCAGCAGCGTAGGTTGGGGATCGAGGGAGCAGTACTTC
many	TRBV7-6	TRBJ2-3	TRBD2	CASSWFSGRTDTQYF	TGTGCCAGCAGCTGGTTTAGCGGGCGCACAGATACGCAGTATTTT
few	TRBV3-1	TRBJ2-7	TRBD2	CASSPGLADSYEQYF	TGTGCCAGCAGCCCCGGACTAGCGGATAGCTACGAGCAGTACTTC